A selection of T cell receptor beta chains follows, all from one sample in a study of blood T cells in healthy people across ages. TCRdb reanalysed the 5' RACE reads using MiXCR and keeps one entry per CDR3 protein. The table has some 1.4 million distinct CDR3 sequences, 42% seen once. The sample taken for sequencing was blood. The receptor set was obtained from a woman under 30 in good health. CDR3s leave out the opening cysteine and the closing phenylalanine or tryptophan.

v_gene: TRBV5-6
j_gene: TRBJ2-1
len: 13
CDR3aa: ASSKGLTSYNEQF

v_gene: TRBV20-1
j_gene: TRBJ2-1
len: 13
CDR3aa: SAPLPGATYNEQF

v_gene: TRBV10-2
j_gene: TRBJ2-1
len: 13
CDR3aa: ASSEGALNYNEQF

v_gene: TRBV7-8
j_gene: TRBJ2-5
len: 13
CDR3aa: ASSLVLGLAETQY

v_gene: TRBV21-1
j_gene: TRBJ2-2
len: 13
CDR3aa: ASSNGDRATGELF

v_gene: TRBV5-5
j_gene: TRBJ1-4
len: 15
CDR3aa: ASSLRPRGAEDEKLF

v_gene: TRBV25-1
j_gene: TRBJ2-3
len: 15
CDR3aa: ASRPWTSGREKDTQY

v_gene: TRBV6-5
j_gene: TRBJ2-7
len: 13
CDR3aa: ASRERTGGHYEQY

v_gene: TRBV7-6
j_gene: TRBJ2-3
len: 15
CDR3aa: ASSSRGLAGGTDTQY

v_gene: TRBV5-1
j_gene: TRBJ2-5
len: 14
CDR3aa: ASSSGLGSGSETQY

v_gene: TRBV3-1
j_gene: TRBJ1-2
len: 13
CDR3aa: ASSQHSRDYYGYT

v_gene: TRBV9
j_gene: TRBJ2-1
len: 11
CDR3aa: ASSVVSSNEQF

v_gene: TRBV6-1
j_gene: TRBJ1-1
len: 11
CDR3aa: ASSDPGYTEAF

v_gene: TRBV7-9
j_gene: TRBJ2-1
len: 13
CDR3aa: ASSFGGGTTYVQF

v_gene: TRBV6-2/TRBV6-3
j_gene: TRBJ2-3
len: 17
CDR3aa: ASSLRTSGRAFGTDTQY

v_gene: TRBV7-2
j_gene: TRBJ2-1
len: 11
CDR3aa: ASRQPPRGEQF

v_gene: TRBV10-3
j_gene: TRBJ2-1
len: 11
CDR3aa: AISDSWLNEQF

v_gene: TRBV7-2
j_gene: TRBJ2-1
len: 14
CDR3aa: ASSALAGGTYNEQF

v_gene: TRBV10-1
j_gene: TRBJ2-1
len: 12
CDR3aa: ASSATVYGNEQF

v_gene: TRBV7-8
j_gene: TRBJ2-7
len: 14
CDR3aa: ASSPRYGGADYEQY

v_gene: TRBV20-1
j_gene: TRBJ1-6
len: 12
CDR3aa: SASAGGSNSPLH

v_gene: TRBV21-1
j_gene: TRBJ2-5
len: 14
CDR3aa: ASSKEFWGSSVAQY

v_gene: TRBV9
j_gene: TRBJ2-6
len: 15
CDR3aa: ASSPHGGLSGANVLT

v_gene: TRBV7-2
j_gene: TRBJ1-1
len: 13
CDR3aa: ASSSRQGARTEAF

v_gene: TRBV27
j_gene: TRBJ2-3
len: 13
CDR3aa: ASSFGATLEDTQY

v_gene: TRBV27
j_gene: TRBJ1-2
len: 11
CDR3aa: ASSLTGKYGYT

v_gene: TRBV20-1
j_gene: TRBJ1-2
len: 11
CDR3aa: SADSDRNYGYT

v_gene: TRBV3-1
j_gene: TRBJ1-1
len: 12
CDR3aa: AGSPPEGGTEAF

v_gene: TRBV13
j_gene: TRBJ1-6
len: 13
CDR3aa: ASSSIQGGNSPLH

v_gene: TRBV5-1
j_gene: TRBJ1-2
len: 13
CDR3aa: ASSFTTGEYYGYT

v_gene: TRBV12-3/TRBV12-4
j_gene: TRBJ2-3
len: 12
CDR3aa: AISRDRGTDTQY

v_gene: TRBV2
j_gene: TRBJ2-3
len: 13
CDR3aa: ASRSTRTSVDTQY

v_gene: TRBV15
j_gene: TRBJ1-2
len: 10
CDR3aa: ATSRDYKGYT

v_gene: TRBV7-2
j_gene: TRBJ1-4
len: 11
CDR3aa: ASSLDSNEKLF

v_gene: TRBV20-1
j_gene: TRBJ2-5
len: 13
CDR3aa: SAADLLAGQETQY

v_gene: TRBV6-2/TRBV6-3
j_gene: TRBJ2-5
len: 12
CDR3aa: ASSYSKARETQY

v_gene: TRBV20-1
j_gene: TRBJ1-2
len: 11
CDR3aa: SARRDSGNGYT

v_gene: TRBV4-1
j_gene: TRBJ2-1
len: 13
CDR3aa: ASSQAQVRYNEQF

v_gene: TRBV30
j_gene: TRBJ1-2
len: 13
CDR3aa: AWNPGQGGNYGYT

v_gene: TRBV20-1
j_gene: TRBJ2-1
len: 12
CDR3aa: SARGTSGYNKQF

v_gene: TRBV4-1
j_gene: TRBJ1-3
len: 14
CDR3aa: ASSPNDRAFGNTIY

v_gene: TRBV5-1
j_gene: TRBJ2-3
len: 12
CDR3aa: ASSSTGGTDTQY

v_gene: TRBV28
j_gene: TRBJ2-7
len: 13
CDR3aa: ASSQGGTPSYEQY

v_gene: TRBV11-2
j_gene: TRBJ1-1
len: 10
CDR3aa: ASSPGIGPAF

v_gene: TRBV20-1
j_gene: TRBJ2-1
len: 18
CDR3aa: SARDPHLYEAPNAHNEQF

v_gene: TRBV20-1
j_gene: TRBJ2-1
len: 13
CDR3aa: RASTPGGDLRTQF

v_gene: TRBV18
j_gene: TRBJ2-1
len: 9
CDR3aa: ASSPRREQF

v_gene: TRBV20-1
j_gene: -
len: 10
CDR3aa: SASAGEHEQY

v_gene: TRBV4-1
j_gene: TRBJ1-2
len: 14
CDR3aa: ASSQDTTGGYYGYT

v_gene: TRBV7-8
j_gene: TRBJ2-5
len: 15
CDR3aa: ASSLQSRGASQETQY

v_gene: TRBV10-3
j_gene: TRBJ2-2
len: 15
CDR3aa: AISDSYDKPNTGELF

v_gene: TRBV9
j_gene: TRBJ2-5
len: 14
CDR3aa: ASSYSGTSGVETQY

v_gene: TRBV20-1
j_gene: TRBJ2-5
len: 12
CDR3aa: SARDGTAQETQY

v_gene: TRBV12-3/TRBV12-4
j_gene: TRBJ2-5
len: 12
CDR3aa: ASSFGQGLKTQY

v_gene: TRBV5-1
j_gene: TRBJ2-1
len: 11
CDR3aa: ASSVEGQGLKF

v_gene: TRBV27
j_gene: TRBJ1-1
len: 11
CDR3aa: ASQFASGAEAF